The T cell receptor beta chain under discussion was sequenced for a study of shared clonotypes between healthy human individuals. Original handling: Filtering differed, since immunoSEQ gave only junction sequences and no quality scores. Libraries were prepared by immunoSEQ multiplex PCR; TCRdb keeps only in-frame clonotypes and omits some of them. The V and J calls and clone size were taken over from that table, and D and trimming were inferred from the DNA. The repertoire has about half a million clones, 60% to 80% of them found once; the top ten carry about 12%. Whole-study results and caveats: Sequencing depth was predicted to influence how clonotypes are shared among donors.

Notes on this clone: Its antigen is unknown.

The CDR3 has 14 amino acids. The germline V and J ends were trimmed by 6 bases and 0 bases, with 11 bases remaining between them. Germline CDR1 and CDR2: SNHLY and FYNNEI. The donors were adults (healthy and HIV-negative) with no recent acute infections or vaccinations. The TCR was taken from a woman in her thirties or forties in good health. Some clones in this sample may be carry-over from other donors' samples. The sample was PBMCs. The chain couples TRBV2 to TRBJ1-1, with a tentative D call TRBD1 (5 bases). CDR3 region: CASRSTVMNTEAFF. CDR3 nucleotides: TGTGCCAGCAGATCGACAGTCATGAACACTGAAGCTTTCTTT.